This entry is about one TCR beta chain. This sample was taken from a study of T cells in Graves' hyperthyroidism and ophthalmopathy. From RNA transcripts, TCR beta CDR3 regions were amplified. An initial round of RT-PCR targeting the TCR CDR3 relied on the HTBI primer set. TCRdb called the multiplex PCR reads again in MiXCR, with one record for every CDR3 protein. Counted here are approximately 520,000 distinct CDR3 sequences, around 20% occurring once; the ten biggest clones make up around a quarter. Sequencing used blood. This receptor was taken from a man younger than 35 with Graves' hyperthyroidism.

This CDR3 is CASSVKGSSEQYF. The CDR3 DNA follows: TGTGCCAGCAGCGTAAAGGGGTCTAGCGAGCAGTACTTC. V gene TRBV9 combines with J gene TRBJ2-7, with D perhaps matching TRBD1 (5 bases). V was shortened by 1 base and J by 6 bases, with 11 bases between the two germline ends. The CDR3 spans 13 residues. Germline V gives CDR1 SGDLS, CDR2 YYNGEE.